Sequencing of this T cell receptor beta chain was carried out in a study of T cell responses to AZD1222 COVID-19 vaccine. Method: immunoSEQ multiplex PCR; TCRdb's copy keeps in-frame clones and lacks some. The sample has 110,000 or so clones, 75% to 95% seen once. V shed 4 bases, J shed 5 bases, and the junction held 16 bases outside the gene matches. Germline V gives CDR1 LGHNA, CDR2 YNFKEQ. The CDR3 has 18 residues. Findings and limits, study-wide: The donor group comprised mostly white British people and more females; the analysis possibly underestimated clonal diversity. Across spike, vaccine-associated CD4 TCRs were found, dominant at 160-218 and 743-854.

Remarks on this clone: Its antigen is unknown.

The origin of this receptor is an adult who received the MenACWY meningococcal vaccine as a control. The chain joins TRBV4-2 to TRBJ2-3, with 9 bases matching TRBD2. The specimen comprised peripheral blood, sampled 28 days after the second dose of the MenACWY control vaccine. This CDR3 is CASSPNGGAGGPVDTQYF. DNA for the CDR3: TGTGCCAGCAGCCCGAATGGCGGCGCGGGAGGGCCGGTAGATACGCAGTATTTT.